The T cell receptor beta chain under discussion was sequenced for a study of cytomegalovirus exposure and HLA in healthy donors. Study summary: Of 300 to 450 genotyped donors, roughly 86% clustered with self-reported Caucasian donors.

Researchers ran the PCR with 60 Vbeta and 13 Jbeta primers. Using immunoSEQ multiplex PCR, the repertoire was profiled, and TCRdb retains in-frame clones only, with some absent. The sample records fewer than 120,000 clones, around three quarters being singletons. The germline V gene encodes CDR1 SGHDT and CDR2 YYEEEE. V shed 4 bases and J shed 3 bases, with 17 bases lying between them. The CDR3 sequence is 15 residues long. The source is a young woman in good health and CMV-seronegative. The V call is TRBV5-6, the J call TRBJ2-7; D possibly corresponds to TRBD1 (6 bases). Sample: PBMCs. The CDR3 DNA is TGTGCCAGCAGCCTTTACGGGACACAAGACTACGAGCAGTACTTC. As protein: CASSLYGTQDYEQYF.